The 30 T cell receptor beta chains below come from one sample, sequenced in a study of T-cell reconstitution after alpha-beta-depleted transplantation in children. Unique molecular identifiers were incorporated during preparation of the TCRbeta library. TCRdb called the PCR reads again in MiXCR, with one record for every CDR3 protein. The table has some 500,000 distinct CDR3 sequences, around 18% seen once. The sample here was PBMCs from the stem cell graft donor, taken from the stem cell graft. These receptors originate from a human donor who donated a stem cell graft to a child with acute lymphoblastic leukemia.

The chain employs TRBV15 and TRBJ1-4; D gene ambiguous. Germline V lookup: CDR1 LNHNV, CDR2 YYDKDF (reference sequence). The CDR3 runs 16 residues. V lost 1 base to trimming and J lost 6 bases, with 15 bases between them. CDR3 DNA sequence: TGTGCCACCAGCAGAGGGATAGCTCGGCGTGATGAAAAACTGTTTTTT. Translating gives CATSRGIARRDEKLFF.

The genes are TRBV6-1 and TRBJ2-3, with 7 positions matching TRBD2. Germline trimming cut 7 bases from V and 5 bases from J; bases unmatched to any gene: 9. This CDR3 comprises 14 residues. Germline V lookup: CDR1 MNHNS, CDR2 SASEGT. This CDR3 is CASTPGEGLDTQYF. The CDR3 DNA follows: TGTGCCAGCACTCCCGGGGAGGGTTTAGATACGCAGTATTTT.

This clonotype was picked up a small number of times. The chain carries TRBV29-1 and TRBJ2-2; D not certain. The germline CDR1 and CDR2 sequences are SQVTM and ANQGSEA. Trimming removed 7 bases from V and 4 bases from J, with 10 bases in between. This CDR3 has 12 residues. This chain's CDR3 is CSAYRPTGELFF. DNA of the CDR3: TGCAGCGCATATCGACCCACCGGGGAGCTGTTTTTT.

Only a few counts were recorded for this clonotype. V and J are TRBV20-1 and TRBJ2-1; D is undetermined. The CDR3 covers 18 residues. Per germline, CDR1 DFQATT and CDR2 SNEGSKA (reference sequence). V was cut by 2 bases and J by 8 bases, with 28 bases left in between. CDR3 in DNA: TGCAGTGCTAGACCCCTTATTCGGGTCTCCACAACTACATATGAGCAGTTCTTC. Its protein is CSARPLIRVSTTTYEQFF.

This clonotype was detected a few times. For the CDR3, the DNA is TGTGCCAGCAGCCAAGAGTTAACGAAGCAGTTCTTC. This codes for CASSQELTKQFF. The chain links TRBV3-1 to TRBJ2-1; D is unclear. Trimming shortened V by 0 bases and J by 11 bases, and 8 bases separated the two germline ends. CDR1 and CDR2 (germline): LGHDT, YNNKEL (reference sequence). This CDR3 has 12 amino acids.

This clonotype was observed a few times. V is TRBV10-3 and J is TRBJ2-3; D tentatively reads TRBD1 or TRBD2 (5 bases each). V gave up 3 bases and J gave up 0 bases, with 13 bases separating them. The length of the CDR3 is 16 residues. The germline CDR1 and CDR2 sequences are ENHRY and SYGVKD. The CDR3 region has the DNA TGTGCCATCAGTGAAGGGGACGCAGCTAGCACAGATACGCAGTATTTT. Protein: CAISEGDAASTDTQYF.

This clonotype occurred a few times. The rearrangement uses TRBV20-1 and TRBJ1-1; D gene uncertain. Germline V gene data show CDR1 as DFQATT and CDR2 as SNEGSKA (reference sequence). V was clipped by 6 bases and J by 6 bases, with 11 bases between them. The CDR3 consists of 11 residues. The chain's CDR3 is CSAIPGSEAFF. As DNA, the CDR3 is TGCAGTGCGATTCCCGGGTCTGAAGCTTTCTTT.

This chain connects TRBV27 to TRBJ2-3, with D perhaps TRBD1 (7 bases). With 5 bases removed from V and 5 bases from J, the gap between germline ends came to 17 bases. CDR3 length equals 15 residues. Germline CDR1 reads MNHEY; CDR2 reads SMNVEV (reference sequence). The CDR3 region is CASSRGTRGQDTQYF. The CDR3 bases are TGTGCCAGCAGTCGCGGGACAAGGGGGCAAGATACGCAGTATTTT.

This clonotype was counted a few times. The chain is built from TRBV27 and TRBJ2-1; TRBD1 aligns across 12 bases. Germline lookup yields CDR1 MNHEY and CDR2 SMNVEV (reference sequence). There are 15 residues in the CDR3. Unmatched junction bases numbered 9, after V lost 6 bases and J lost 9 bases. This CDR3 reads CASRQPGQGAGEQFF. The CDR3 nucleotides are TGTGCCAGCAGGCAACCGGGACAGGGGGCGGGTGAGCAGTTCTTC.

This clonotype was counted a few times. The J gene is TRBJ2-7, the V gene TRBV5-5, with no clear D. Trimming cost V 1 base and J 4 bases, with 9 bases left between them. CDR1 SGHKS and CDR2 YYEKEE come from the germline V gene (reference sequence). The CDR3 is made up of 13 amino acids. CDR3 bases: TGTGCCAGCAGCTTGTACACCTTATACGAGCAGTACTTC. Amino acid sequence: CASSLYTLYEQYF.

V usage is TRBV4-1 and J usage is TRBJ2-1, with 8 bases identical to TRBD2. The CDR3 runs to 14 residues. From germline, CDR1 is MGHRA and CDR2 YSYEKL. With V trimmed by 6 bases and J by 9 bases, 10 bases remained unmatched. This CDR3 reads CASRPRGAGGEQFF. The CDR3 bases are TGCGCCAGCAGACCGCGGGGGGCTGGGGGTGAGCAGTTCTTC.

This chain uses TRBV18 with TRBJ2-1; possibly TRBD2 for D (5 bases). V was trimmed by 3 bases and J by 0 bases, leaving 15 bases between them. The germline V gene encodes CDR1 KGHSH and CDR2 LQKENI. This CDR3 has 17 amino acids. CDR3 residues: CASSPPTRPSSYNEQFF. The CDR3 DNA reads as TGTGCCAGCTCACCCCCCACTAGGCCTAGCTCCTACAATGAGCAGTTCTTC.

This clonotype was observed a few times. The genes are TRBV4-2 and TRBJ2-3; D tentatively reads TRBD1 or TRBD2 (5 bases each). V gave up 0 bases and J gave up 8 bases, with 18 bases separating them. Germline V gene sequence: CDR1 LGHNA, CDR2 YNFKEQ. The CDR3 loop spans 16 amino acids. CDR3 protein: CASSQDLASFGGTQYF. The DNA for the CDR3 is TGTGCCAGCAGCCAAGATCTAGCTAGCTTTGGGGGTACGCAGTATTTT.

The J gene is TRBJ2-1, the V gene TRBV3-1; 8 bases are a match to TRBD2. From germline, CDR1 is LGHDT and CDR2 YNNKEL (reference sequence). J was trimmed by 2 bases and V by 2 bases; bases with no gene match: 8. The CDR3 extends over 17 amino acids. The DNA for the CDR3 is TGTGCCAGCAGCCAACTGGGACTAGGAGTGGCCTACAATGAGCAGTTCTTC. Its translation is CASSQLGLGVAYNEQFF.

This clonotype was seen only a few times. This chain uses TRBV9 with TRBJ2-7; TRBD2 matches 11 bases. The CDR3 runs 18 residues. V lost 2 bases, J lost 6 bases, and 16 bases stayed unmatched. Germline V gene sequence: CDR1 SGDLS, CDR2 YYNGEE. The CDR3 reads CASSVGPGLAAFPSEQYF. The CDR3 nucleotides are TGTGCCAGCAGCGTGGGCCCGGGACTAGCGGCCTTCCCCTCCGAGCAGTACTTC.

V usage is TRBV27 and J usage is TRBJ1-6; D uncertain. Germline CDR1 and CDR2: MNHEY and SMNVEV (reference sequence). Trimming cost V 3 bases and J 14 bases, with 17 bases left between them. The CDR3 totals 14 residues. The CDR3 DNA reads as TGTGCCAGCAGTTTCGGAATGCCCGAGGGAGCCCTCCACTTT. Amino acid sequence: CASSFGMPEGALHF.

The chain links TRBV5-1 to TRBJ2-1; D is undetermined. The CDR3 spans 17 residues. CDR1 is SGHRS, CDR2 YFSETQ, per germline. Trimming cost V 4 bases and J 6 bases, with 23 bases left between them. The CDR3 sequence is CASSIRPRQEQSNEQFF. CDR3 bases: TGCGCCAGCAGCATCCGACCTCGCCAGGAACAAAGCAATGAGCAGTTCTTC. Full variable domain (outside the CDR3, taken from reference TRBV5-1 and TRBJ2-1): KAGVTQTPRYLIKTRGQQVTLSCSPISGHRSVSWYQQTPGQGLQFLFEYFSETQRNKGNFPGRFSGRQFSNSRSEMNVSTLELGDSALYLCASSIRPRQEQSNEQFFGPGTRLTVL.

This clonotype was detected only a few times. The V call is TRBV20-1, the J call TRBJ2-1, with 16 bases identical to TRBD2. Trimming cost V 5 bases and J 13 bases; bases outside gene matches: 11. The germline CDR1 and CDR2 sequences are DFQATT and SNEGSKA (reference sequence). The CDR3 has 15 amino acids. In DNA form, the CDR3 reads TGCAGTGCTCACCGATTGGGACTAGCGGGAGGGACTCAGTTCTTC. This encodes CSAHRLGLAGGTQFF.

This clonotype has more than one count but fewer than ten. V is TRBV20-1 and J is TRBJ2-1; 16 bases are shared with TRBD2. The CDR3 spans 17 residues. With 3 bases clipped from V and 9 bases from J, the junction kept 11 bases outside the gene matches. The germline V gene has CDR1 DFQATT and CDR2 SNEGSKA (reference sequence). As DNA, the CDR3 is TGCAGTGCTAGTCATGGAGGGACTAGCGGGAGGGCTGGTGAGCAGTTCTTC. This gives the protein CSASHGGTSGRAGEQFF.

CDR3 amino acids: CASSTPRTLQETQYF. CDR3 DNA sequence: TGTGCCAGCAGTACCCCCCGGACTTTGCAAGAGACCCAGTACTTC. V gene TRBV2 combines with J gene TRBJ2-5; D is perhaps TRBD2 (5 bases). The CDR3 is made up of 15 amino acids. CDR1 SNHLY and CDR2 FYNNEI come from the germline V gene. V was clipped by 5 bases and J by 2 bases, with 15 bases between them.

This clonotype appeared a few times. The chain carries TRBV27 and TRBJ2-7, with D tentatively TRBD1 or TRBD2 (6 bases each). Trimming removed 2 bases at V and 3 bases at J, with 17 bases between. This CDR3 comprises 16 residues. CDR1 and CDR2 (germline): MNHEY, SMNVEV (reference sequence). This CDR3 is CASSLTPRGGFYEQYF. In DNA, the CDR3 is TGTGCCAGCAGTTTAACTCCCAGGGGAGGCTTCTACGAGCAGTACTTC.

The rearrangement joins TRBV7-8 to TRBJ2-1; D remains ambiguous. The CDR3 runs to 13 residues. Trimming shortened V by 4 bases and J by 6 bases, and 10 bases separated the two germline ends. Germline V gene sequence: CDR1 SGHVS, CDR2 FQNEAQ. As DNA, the CDR3 is TGTGCCAGCAGCTCAAGACTCTCCAATGAGCAGTTCTTC. It yields the protein CASSSRLSNEQFF.

The chain has TRBV7-9 and TRBJ2-7; 9 positions agree with TRBD1. This CDR3 is built from 15 residues. CDR1 and CDR2 from the germline V gene are SEHNR and FQNEAQ (reference sequence). The ends lost 5 bases at V and 0 bases at J; junction bases unmatched: 5. The CDR3 nucleotides read TGTGCCAGCAGCACGGACAGGGGATACTCCTACGAGCAGTACTTC. Encoded protein: CASSTDRGYSYEQYF.

The gene calls are TRBV6-5 and TRBJ2-2; TRBD2 is a possible D gene (6 bases). Germline V gene lookup returns CDR1 MNHEY and CDR2 SVGAGI. V was trimmed by 2 bases and J by 4 bases, leaving 14 bases between them. This CDR3 region has 16 residues. CDR3 loop: CASSYVEGGFTGELFF. The DNA for the CDR3 is TGTGCCAGCAGTTACGTGGAGGGAGGCTTCACCGGGGAGCTGTTTTTT.

The gene calls are TRBV27 and TRBJ1-6; D is uncertain. V dropped 1 base and J dropped 7 bases, with 14 bases sitting between them. CDR1 is MNHEY and CDR2 is SMNVEV in the germline V gene (reference sequence). The CDR3 has 16 residues. CDR3 region: CASSLLTSRMNSPLHF. The CDR3 nucleotides are TGTGCCAGCAGTTTATTAACAAGTCGCATGAATTCACCCCTCCACTTT.

This clonotype was detected a few times. The chain uses TRBV19 and TRBJ1-5, with D possibly TRBD1 on 5 matching bases. Looked up from germline, CDR1 is LNHDA and CDR2 is SQIVND (reference sequence). V was pared by 9 bases and J by 7 bases, with 16 bases between. The CDR3 is 13 residues long. CDR3 nucleotide sequence: TGTGCCAGCTTTCAGGGTGGGGAACAGCCCCAGCATTTT. The encoded protein is CASFQGGEQPQHF.

The sample holds a few counts of this clonotype. The chain combines TRBV27 with TRBJ2-7; TRBD2 might be the D (5 bases). V lost 5 bases and J lost 0, with 11 bases in between. The CDR3 has 14 residues. The germline gives CDR1 MNHEY, CDR2 SMNVEV (reference sequence). Here the CDR3 DNA reads TGTGCCAGCAGTCGGTCGGGGTTCTCCTACGAGCAGTACTTC. Amino acid sequence: CASSRSGFSYEQYF.

The chain uses TRBV27 and TRBJ1-5; D might be TRBD1 (6 bases). The V gene's germline CDR1 is MNHEY and CDR2 SMNVEV (reference sequence). Trimming removed 3 bases at V and 3 bases at J, with 12 bases between. The CDR3 totals 15 residues. CDR3 residues: CASSLNQGHNQPQHF. In DNA, the CDR3 is TGTGCCAGCAGTTTGAACCAGGGACACAATCAGCCCCAGCATTTT.

The rearrangement links TRBV12-3 or TRBV12-4 to TRBJ2-3; 9 nucleotides agree with TRBD2. There are 19 residues in the CDR3. J gave up 5 bases and V 1 base, and 16 bases lay outside the gene matches. Written as DNA, the CDR3 is TGTGCCAGCAGTTTAGTAGAGCGACTAGCGGCAGACATCAAAGATACGCAGTATTTT. It yields the protein CASSLVERLAADIKDTQYF.

V and J are TRBV20-1 and TRBJ2-2; the match to TRBD2 covers 10 bases. The CDR3 runs to 15 residues. Germline lookup yields CDR1 DFQATT and CDR2 SNEGSKA (reference sequence). V dropped 1 base and J dropped 4; count of bases not matched to a gene: 3. CDR3 in DNA: TGCAGTGCTAGAGCAGCGGGAGGGCGCACCGGGGAGCTGTTTTTT. Its protein is CSARAAGGRTGELFF.